The 25 T cell receptor beta chains in this list originate from one sample, sequenced in a study of early T cells in non-severe SARS-CoV-2 infection. MiXCR, run by TCRdb on the 5' RACE reads, gives a single entry per CDR3 protein. The data hold 80,000 to 100,000 distinct CDR3 sequences, with approximately 11% observed a single time. The starting material was whole blood, obtained at baseline. The origin of the receptors is an adult who was a healthcare worker with PCR-confirmed SARS-CoV-2 infection or an uninfected control (not recorded which).

The rearrangement joins TRBV25-1 to TRBJ2-2; D assignment may be TRBD1 or TRBD2 (6 bases each). V was trimmed by 1 base and J by 7 bases, leaving 19 bases between them. Germline values: CDR1 MGHDK, CDR2 SYGVNS. CDR3 length: 17 amino acids. The CDR3 sequence: CASSESLSRGLGGELFF. CDR3 bases: TGTGCCAGCAGTGAATCCCTTAGCAGGGGACTTGGCGGGGAGCTGTTTTTT.

This clonotype was observed a handful of times. This chain links TRBV27 with TRBJ1-5; D remains ambiguous. Trimming removed 4 bases from V and 0 bases from J, with 13 bases in between. The CDR3 contains 16 residues. Germline CDR1 MNHEY, CDR2 SMNVEV (reference sequence). This CDR3 reads CASSSRFTFSNQPQHF. The CDR3 bases are TGTGCCAGCAGTTCCAGGTTTACCTTTAGCAATCAGCCCCAGCATTTT.

The J gene is TRBJ1-2, the V gene TRBV20-1, with TRBD1 as a possible D gene (6 bases). The CDR3 has 15 amino acids. Trimming shortened V by 2 bases and J by 4 bases, and 17 bases separated the two germline ends. Germline CDR1 is DFQATT and CDR2 is SNEGSKA (reference sequence). CDR3 coding DNA: TGCAGTGCTAGAACCCCCGGGGGCGCGTTCTATGGCTACACCTTC. This gives the protein CSARTPGGAFYGYTF.

At least ten counts were recorded for this clonotype. This chain uses TRBV20-1 with TRBJ1-2, with D unresolved. Germline V gene lookup returns CDR1 DFQATT and CDR2 SNEGSKA (reference sequence). The CDR3 length is 13 residues. Between the trimmed V and J ends, which lost 6 bases and 7 bases, there was a span of 18 bases. CDR3 DNA: TGCAGTGCCAGTAGCGAGGTTCTAGTTGGCTACACCTTC. It translates to CSASSEVLVGYTF.

The CDR3 DNA sequence: TGTGCCAGCAGCTTAGCGGGGGTAGCGGGAGATACGCAGTATTTT. Translation gives CASSLAGVAGDTQYF. V usage is TRBV7-2 and J usage is TRBJ2-3; 7 bases are shared with TRBD2. Germline V gene data show CDR1 as SGHTA and CDR2 as FQGNSA. This CDR3 is 15 amino acids long. V was clipped by 0 bases and J by 5 bases; unmatched bases: 5. The whole variable domain, filled in from reference TRBV7-2 and TRBJ2-3, reads GAGVSQSPSNKVTEKGKDVELRCDPISGHTALYWYRQSLGQGLEFLIYFQGNSAPDKSGLPSDRFSAERTGGSVSTLTIQRTQQEDSAVYLCASSLAGVAGDTQYFGPGTRLTVL.

This clonotype was counted only a few times. The V call is TRBV20-1, the J call TRBJ2-6; D not certain. The CDR3 is 15 residues long. Germline loops: CDR1 DFQATT, CDR2 SNEGSKA (reference sequence). The V end lost 1 base, the J end lost 0 bases, and 7 bases lay between the germline ends. The CDR3 DNA sequence: TGCAGTGCTAGAGTTCCGGCCTCTGGGGCCAACGTCCTGACTTTC. This gives the protein CSARVPASGANVLTF.

Ten or more counts support this clonotype. The chain carries TRBV6-5 and TRBJ2-3; 7 bases match TRBD2. After removal of 5 bases from V and 0 bases from J, the junction contained 5 bases not matched to a gene. The CDR3 is made up of 15 amino acids. Germline lookup yields CDR1 MNHEY and CDR2 SVGAGI. CDR3 bases: TGTGCCAGCAGTCGAGCGGGGAGAAGCACAGATACGCAGTATTTT. This gives the protein CASSRAGRSTDTQYF.

V and J are TRBV28 and TRBJ1-5, with D uncertain. V was trimmed by 6 bases and J by 2 bases, leaving 11 bases between them. Per germline, CDR1 MDHEN and CDR2 SYDVKM. CDR3 length: 14 amino acids. The CDR3 DNA reads as TGTGCCAGCAGCCGTGACTTGGGCAATCAGCCCCAGCATTTT. Translation: CASSRDLGNQPQHF.

The chain links TRBV18 to TRBJ2-4; TRBD1 might be the D (6 bases). The CDR3 extends over 14 amino acids. V was clipped by 5 bases and J by 4 bases, with 12 bases between them. The germline V gene has CDR1 KGHSH and CDR2 LQKENI. CDR3 DNA sequence: TGTGCCAGCTCAGAGGACAGCCTAAAAAACATTCAGTACTTC. Protein: CASSEDSLKNIQYF. Complete variable domain (other parts from reference TRBV18 and TRBJ2-4): NAGVMQNPRHLVRRRGQEARLRCSPMKGHSHVYWYRQLPEEGLKFMVYLQKENIIDESGMPKERFSAEFPKEGPSILRIQQVVRGDSAAYFCASSEDSLKNIQYFGAGTRLSVL.

The chain uses TRBV6-6 and TRBJ2-7, with D unresolved. The germline V and J ends were trimmed by 5 bases and 2 bases, with 7 bases remaining between them. The CDR3 extends over 12 amino acids. The V gene's germline CDR1 is MNHNY and CDR2 SVGAGI (reference sequence). The CDR3: CASSPETYEQYF. The CDR3 coding sequence is TGTGCCAGCAGTCCTGAAACCTACGAGCAGTACTTC.

The V gene is TRBV6-6, the J gene TRBJ2-3; 10 nucleotides agree with TRBD1. The V segment lost 4 bases and the J segment 2 bases; nucleotides outside the gene matches: 9. Germline-derived CDR1 and CDR2 are MNHNY and SVGAGI (reference sequence). The CDR3 sequence is 17 residues long. The CDR3 DNA is TGTGCCAGCAGTTCTTACCTAGGACAGGGGGTCACAGATACGCAGTATTTT. Amino acid sequence: CASSSYLGQGVTDTQYF.

The J gene is TRBJ2-4, the V gene TRBV20-1; tentative D call: TRBD1 (6 bases). Trimming cost V 5 bases and J 0 bases, with 11 bases left between them. CDR1 is DFQATT and CDR2 is SNEGSKA in the germline V gene (reference sequence). The CDR3 sequence is 14 residues long. CDR3 sequence: CSAQDRLAKNIQYF. The CDR3 bases are TGCAGTGCTCAAGACAGGCTAGCCAAAAACATTCAGTACTTC.

The table lists this clonotype with a few counts. The chain couples TRBV6-5 to TRBJ2-4; D is perhaps TRBD1 (6 bases). Trimming left V 3 bases short and J 0 bases short, with 15 bases between. CDR3 length: 17 residues. From germline, CDR1 is MNHEY and CDR2 SVGAGI. The CDR3 sequence is CASSYLPQGLAKNIQYF. The CDR3 DNA follows: TGTGCCAGCAGTTATTTACCTCAGGGGCTAGCCAAAAACATTCAGTACTTC.

This clonotype was recorded at least ten times. The chain joins TRBV7-2 to TRBJ2-5; no clear D. The CDR3 has 12 residues. The germline V gene has CDR1 SGHTA and CDR2 FQGNSA. The germline V and J ends were trimmed by 0 bases and 5 bases, with 4 bases remaining between them. CDR3 residues: CASSLAPETQYF. CDR3 bases: TGTGCCAGCAGCTTAGCGCCGGAGACCCAGTACTTC.

This clonotype showed up many times. This chain uses TRBV6-2 or TRBV6-3 with TRBJ2-3; D not resolved. The CDR3 length is 14 residues. V lost 1 base and J 2 bases, leaving 7 bases between the germline ends. CDR1 and CDR2 from the germline V gene are MNHEY and SVGEGT. Here the CDR3 reads CASSYWRNTDTQYF. The DNA of the CDR3 is TGTGCCAGCAGTTACTGGAGAAACACAGATACGCAGTATTTT.

V usage is TRBV3-1 and J usage is TRBJ2-3, with unresolved D. This CDR3 region has 15 residues. V was shortened by 0 bases and J by 4 bases, with 11 bases between the two germline ends. Germline V gene data show CDR1 as LGHDT and CDR2 as YNNKEL (reference sequence). The CDR3 region has the DNA TGTGCCAGCAGCCAAGATCTAGGGTGGGCAGATACGCAGTATTTT. Protein: CASSQDLGWADTQYF.

CDR3 DNA: TGTGCCAGCAGCTATATAGGACAGGGGAACAATGAGCAGTTCTTC. Amino acids: CASSYIGQGNNEQFF. J is TRBJ2-1 and V is TRBV11-1; TRBD1 matches at 9 bases. With V trimmed by 4 bases and J by 5 bases, 6 bases remained unmatched. The CDR3 sequence is 15 residues long. Germline V gene sequence: CDR1 SGHAT, CDR2 FQDESV (reference sequence).

The chain has TRBV29-1 and TRBJ1-3; D remains ambiguous. The CDR3 spans 13 residues. Trimming took off 4 bases at V and 0 bases at J, with 7 bases between the two ends. The germline V gene encodes CDR1 SQVTM and CDR2 ANQGSEA. The CDR3 reads CSVARDSGNTIYF. In DNA form, the CDR3 reads TGCAGCGTTGCGAGAGACTCTGGAAACACCATATATTTT. Together with reference TRBV29-1 and TRBJ1-3, the CDR3 gives the full variable domain: SAVISQKPSRDICQRGTSLTIQCQVDSQVTMMFWYRQQPGQSLTLIATANQGSEATYESGFVIDKFPISRPNLTFSTLTVSNMSPEDSSIYLCSVARDSGNTIYFGEGSWLTVV.

This clonotype was observed a few times. The chain carries TRBV6-6 and TRBJ2-7; 10 bases match TRBD1. V trimming: 6 bases; J trimming: 2 bases; junction bases outside the gene matches: 4. The CDR3 totals 14 residues. In germline, CDR1 is MNHNY, CDR2 SVGAGI (reference sequence). The CDR3 sequence is CASRSTGGTYEQYF. CDR3 DNA sequence: TGTGCCAGCAGGTCGACAGGGGGCACCTACGAGCAGTACTTC.

This clonotype was observed many times. This chain joins TRBV4-2 and TRBJ1-5, with no clear D. Deletions cut 3 bases from V and 0 bases from J, with 18 bases between. The CDR3 runs to 18 residues. Germline loops: CDR1 LGHNA, CDR2 YNFKEQ. The CDR3 DNA is TGTGCCAGCAGCCAGGACGTGAGAAGAGGGCCTAGCAATCAGCCCCAGCATTTT. Translating it yields CASSQDVRRGPSNQPQHF.

This chain links TRBV19 with TRBJ1-5; a possible D gene is TRBD1 (5 bases). V was cut by 5 bases and J by 3 bases, with 20 bases left in between. CDR1 and CDR2 (germline): LNHDA, SQIVND (reference sequence). The CDR3 consists of 17 residues. The CDR3, as DNA: TGTGCCAGTAGTGTTAGATTACAGGCATCATTCAATCAGCCCCAGCATTTT. Translated, it gives CASSVRLQASFNQPQHF.

The table lists this clonotype with many counts. The V call is TRBV14, the J call TRBJ2-7; D is unclear. V lost 2 bases and J 6 bases, leaving 8 bases between the germline ends. CDR1 SGHDN and CDR2 FVKESK come from the germline V gene. This CDR3 has 12 residues. DNA of the CDR3: TGTGCCAGCAGCCAACGGCACGTCGAGCAGTACTTC. Translated: CASSQRHVEQYF.

This clonotype was seen at least ten times. The genes are TRBV20-1 and TRBJ2-3, with TRBD2 matching over 13 bases. This CDR3 contains 17 residues. V trimming: 4 bases; J trimming: 6 bases; junction bases outside the gene matches: 13. From germline, CDR1 is DFQATT and CDR2 SNEGSKA (reference sequence). The DNA of the CDR3 is TGCAGTGCTACCCGACTAGCGGGGGGTGCCCAGGAGGATACGCAGTATTTT. This codes for CSATRLAGGAQEDTQYF.

The J gene is TRBJ1-2, the V gene TRBV7-2; D gene unclear. Trimming pared 3 bases from V and 3 bases from J, leaving 11 bases between. CDR1 and CDR2 from the germline V gene are SGHTA and FQGNSA. The CDR3 runs 14 residues. The CDR3 region is CASSFDMRDYGYTF. The CDR3 DNA is TGTGCCAGCAGCTTCGATATGAGGGACTATGGCTACACCTTC.

This clonotype was counted only a few times. V and J are TRBV11-2 and TRBJ2-1; 7 nucleotides match TRBD2. V trimming: 0 bases; J trimming: 2 bases; junction bases outside the gene matches: 4. The CDR3 consists of 16 residues. CDR1 SGHAT and CDR2 FQNNGV come from the germline V gene. For the CDR3, the DNA is TGTGCCAGCAGCTTAGACTTCAGCGGGACCTACAATGAGCAGTTCTTC. Protein product: CASSLDFSGTYNEQFF.